This T cell receptor beta chain appears in the sequencing data of a study of beta chain features in type 1 diabetes. Study-level points and caveats: Patients with type 1 diabetes carried fewer insertions and had more deletions at their VDJ junctions. Relative to healthy donors, patients appeared to have naive, central memory and Treg TCRB repertoires that were more similar.

Only one heparinised blood draw was taken per donor, and its volume averaged approximately 0.11 L. Expressed TCRB transcripts were sequenced because the entire RNA isolate underwent reverse transcription. TCRdb keeps only in-frame clones here, not all; method: immunoSEQ multiplex PCR. This table has about 930,000 clones, roughly 15% appearing once. With regard to this clone: Its antigen is not identified.

Germline-derived CDR1 and CDR2 are SEHNR and FQNEAQ (reference sequence). The CDR3 has 15 amino acids. J gave up 7 bases and V 1 base, and 8 bases lay outside the gene matches. The sequenced material came from naive CD4+ T cells from blood. The chain employs TRBV7-9 and TRBJ2-5; 8 nucleotides agree with TRBD1. The origin of this receptor is a woman younger than 35 in good health. The CDR3 region has the DNA TGTGCCAGCAGCTTAGGGACAGGGCAAGTGCGGACCCAGTACTTC. This gives the protein CASSLGTGQVRTQYF.